Here is one T cell receptor beta chain with its context. This clonotype was picked up many times. Its antigen remains unidentified. There are no base qualities to consult, and no much larger clone falls within one base. The data stem from a study of T cells in Graves' hyperthyroidism and ophthalmopathy (dated by TCRdb to 2018 to 2020). In the study overall: Peripheral blood was collected at initial diagnosis, before any treatment. TCR V-J signatures able to tell the groups apart were searched for in a discovery cohort of 95 or so patients, of whom more than 40 had Graves' ophthalmopathy and some 60 had stable Graves' hyperthyroidism. Prospective prediction of ophthalmopathy was tested in an independent validation cohort of about 19 hyperthyroidism patients and 15 to 17 patients who later progressed to ophthalmopathy. The 95 to 100 discovery patients were randomly split 7:3 into training and test sets. Thyroid tissue and blood T-cell repertoires from several Graves' hyperthyroidism patients were also compared in the study. After blood sampling, hyperthyroidism patients were treated with methimazole at a starting dose of 30 mg daily, and ophthalmopathy patients were treated with high-dose intravenous methylprednisolone. TCR Vbeta CDR3 sequencing of 130 to 150 peripheral blood samples (43 ophthalmopathy, 75 to 80 hyperthyroidism and around 17 progressor patients) is reported in the paper.

Amplification of TCR beta CDR3 regions was carried out from RNA transcripts. For the first round of RT-PCR on the TCR CDR3, the HTBI primer set was used together with the Qiagen OneStep RT-PCR kit. Libraries were constructed in a second round of multiplex PCR, after which size selection and purification were performed. Sequencing of the libraries was done on an Illumina HiSeq2000 using paired-end 100 bp reads. Concerning the study's data processing: SOAPnuke was used to process the raw data, throwing out any read that contained adapters or uncalled bases, had a mean Phred below 15, or lacked an exact constant-primer or identifier match. COPE v1.2.5 was used to merge high-quality paired reads, and clonotypes were defined as unique nucleotide sequences. Clonotypes were aligned to IMGT TRBV, TRBD and TRBJ reference segments using MiTCR v1.1. The analysis was restricted to V-J combinations with a frequency above 0.0001, which together covered about 99% of the repertoires. A TCS score was defined as the ratio of F50 (clonal expansion) to E x V (chaos), with BLOSUM62-based TCRdist applied between CDR3 peptides within each V-J. Welch's t-statistics and random forest reduced fewer than 550 V-J features to about 13, which were used in a naive Bayes classifier (R e1071). Using fastp at Q25 and MiXCR, TCRdb reprocessed the public reads and kept productive beta chains. CDR3 protein duplicates are merged, each entry listing the most common genes and DNA. The V and J calls shown here were made by TCRdb, not taken from the authors' results. In this sample the table shows approximately 600,000 distinct CDR3 sequences, around 20% of which occur a single time. The ten largest make up roughly 30% of the sample.

Moderately to severely active disease, a Clinical Activity Score of at least 3, a NOSPECS grade of at least 4, and a duration under 3 months were present in ophthalmopathy patients. Any patient with an uncontrolled infection, another autoimmune disease, pregnancy or lactation was excluded. Diagnoses were established on the basis of clinical symptoms, serum thyroxine and TRAb, thyroid ultrasound, and orbital computed tomography. PBMCs were isolated from 8 to 10 ml of fresh peripheral blood by Ficoll-Paque density gradient centrifugation. Trizol reagent was used to extract total RNA, and RNA quality was then checked on an Agilent 2100 Bioanalyzer. The full study reports these points: Most expanded thyroid clonotypes (frequency above 0.001) were also found in blood, which suggests that blood repertoires may mirror thyroid immune responses. Sample size was not statistically predetermined, and blinding of investigators to group allocation was not performed. Ophthalmopathy was separated from stable hyperthyroidism by a 13 V-J signature model, with 85% to 90% sensitivity and approximately 84% specificity obtained in cross-validation and 80%/75% obtained in testing. In validation, progression to ophthalmopathy was predicted by the model with 55% to 71% sensitivity and 72% to 85% specificity, a median of 6.5 months before onset.

The germline V gene encodes CDR1 MDHEN and CDR2 SYDVKM. Germline trimming amounts to 4 bases on V and 4 bases on J, with 9 as the count of junction bases outside the gene matches. Measured from the cysteine to the phenylalanine, the CDR3 is 15 residues long. The entry retains the CDR3 DNA only, 45 bases that are in frame from base 1. The receptor's source is a man aged 25 to 40 with Graves' ophthalmopathy. The specimen sequenced was blood. The receptor chain draws on TRBV28 and TRBJ2-5; 7 bases in the middle match TRBD1. The CDR3 protein sequence reads: CASSSRGRSRETQYF. At the DNA level, the sequence is TGTGCCAGCAGTTCCAGGGGGAGATCGAGAGAGACCCAGTACTTC.